The next 19 T cell receptor beta chains were all read from a single sample in a study of T cells in localized non-small cell lung cancer. TCRdb's table, derived via immunoSEQ multiplex PCR, lists solely in-frame clones and lacks some. The sample lists 75,000 to 85,000 clones, over 75% occurring once. The input for sequencing was peripheral blood, taken before any cancer treatment. The receptor set was obtained from an older female donor with stage I lung adenocarcinoma.

V and J are TRBV4-2 and TRBJ1-3, with 9 bases matching TRBD1. CDR3 length: 15 amino acids. CDR1 and CDR2 (germline): LGHNA, YNFKEQ. V shed 3 bases and J 4 bases; nucleotides not matched to a gene: 4. CDR3 bases: TGTGCCAGCAGCCAGGTTGACAGGGGGGGAAACACCATATATTTT. The encoded protein is CASSQVDRGGNTIYF.

This clone showed up just a few times. The chain employs TRBV2 and TRBJ1-1; tentatively, D is TRBD1 (6 bases). The germline V gene encodes CDR1 SNHLY and CDR2 FYNNEI. The CDR3 consists of 15 residues. V was cut by 3 bases and J by 7 bases, with 18 bases left in between. The CDR3 sequence: CASSEVVVRGGEAFF. In nucleotides, the CDR3 is TGTGCCAGCAGTGAGGTTGTAGTCAGGGGAGGTGAAGCTTTCTTT.

This clone appeared a single time. The chain recombines TRBV5-6 with TRBJ2-3; possibly TRBD2 for D (5 bases). The CDR3 runs to 13 residues. With 0 bases removed from V and 3 bases from J, the gap between germline ends came to 5 bases. Germline V lookup: CDR1 SGHDT, CDR2 YYEEEE. The CDR3 sequence is CASSLAGTDTQYF. CDR3 nucleotides: TGTGCCAGCAGCTTGGCGGGGACAGATACGCAGTATTTT.

The chain recombines TRBV5-1 with TRBJ2-7, with TRBD2 matching 13 bases. The CDR3 consists of 17 residues. Per the germline V gene, CDR1 is SGHRS and CDR2 is YFSETQ. Germline trimming cut 4 bases from V and 7 bases from J; bases unmatched to any gene: 14. The chain's CDR3 is CASSRRTSGRPGTEQYF. Written as DNA, the CDR3 is TGCGCCAGCAGCCGTCGGACTAGCGGGAGACCTGGTACGGAGCAGTACTTC.

The chain joins TRBV28 to TRBJ2-4; a possible D gene is TRBD2 (6 bases). This CDR3 is built from 16 residues. In germline, CDR1 is MDHEN, CDR2 SYDVKM. The V gene lost 5 bases and the J gene lost 0 bases, with 14 bases spanning the gap. CDR3 DNA: TGTGCCAGCAGTGAGAGTTTGGGAGGAGCCAAAAACATTCAGTACTTC. Amino acids: CASSESLGGAKNIQYF.

This clone was observed a single time. CDR3 protein: CSVVLAGGSFGELFF. CDR3 in DNA: TGCAGCGTTGTGCTAGCGGGAGGGTCGTTCGGGGAGCTGTTTTTT. The chain carries TRBV29-1 and TRBJ2-2, with TRBD2 matching over 12 bases. Looked up from germline, CDR1 is SQVTM and CDR2 is ANQGSEA. The CDR3 covers 15 residues. Germline trimming cut 4 bases from V and 7 bases from J; bases unmatched to any gene: 7.

V usage is TRBV4-1 and J usage is TRBJ1-4; TRBD1 matches 7 bases. The V gene end was trimmed by 0 bases and the J gene end by 7 bases; junction bases not matched to a gene: 8. The germline CDR1 and CDR2 sequences are MGHRA and YSYEKL. This CDR3 has 16 amino acids. Here the CDR3 reads CASSQDGAGGSEKLFF. CDR3 coding DNA: TGCGCCAGCAGCCAAGATGGTGCAGGGGGTAGTGAAAAACTGTTTTTT.

V gene TRBV4-2 combines with J gene TRBJ2-7, with D unclear. Germline loops: CDR1 LGHNA, CDR2 YNFKEQ. This CDR3 spans 14 amino acids. Trimming stripped 0 bases from V and 2 bases from J, with 8 bases between. CDR3 sequence reads: CASSQDTDTYEQYF. DNA for the CDR3: TGTGCCAGCAGCCAAGATACGGATACCTACGAGCAGTACTTC.

The gene calls are TRBV9 and TRBJ1-1; D might be TRBD1 (5 bases). The germline gives CDR1 SGDLS, CDR2 YYNGEE. The CDR3 contains 14 residues. Trimming removed 4 bases at V and 0 bases at J, with 10 bases between. CDR3 nucleotide sequence: TGTGCCAGCAGCCCGCGGGGGTTGAACACTGAAGCTTTCTTT. Translation gives CASSPRGLNTEAFF.

Here the CDR3 reads CASSEVGGGLETQYF. The CDR3 DNA sequence: TGTGCCAGCAGTGAAGTCGGGGGTGGTCTCGAGACCCAGTACTTC. The chain recombines TRBV25-1 with TRBJ2-5, with D possibly matching TRBD2 (6 bases). The CDR3 spans 15 residues. V lost 2 bases and J lost 5, with 15 bases in between. Looked up from germline, CDR1 is MGHDK and CDR2 is SYGVNS.

The CDR3 bases are TGCGCCAGCAGCTTCGGCAGCCGGACCATGAACACTGAAGCTTTCTTT. As protein: CASSFGSRTMNTEAFF. This chain connects TRBV5-1 to TRBJ1-1; D is undetermined. The V gene's germline CDR1 is SGHRS and CDR2 YFSETQ. The CDR3 is made up of 16 amino acids. V lost 2 bases and J lost 0, with 14 bases in between. Together with reference TRBV5-1 and TRBJ1-1, the CDR3 gives the full variable domain: KAGVTQTPRYLIKTRGQQVTLSCSPISGHRSVSWYQQTPGQGLQFLFEYFSETQRNKGNFPGRFSGRQFSNSRSEMNVSTLELGDSALYLCASSFGSRTMNTEAFFGQGTRLTVV.

This clone was seen more than once but under ten times. The V gene is TRBV7-9, the J gene TRBJ2-1; D is ambiguous. CDR1 is SEHNR and CDR2 is FQNEAQ in the germline V gene (reference sequence). V was cut by 4 bases and J by 1 base, with 11 bases left in between. The CDR3 has 15 residues. Here the CDR3 DNA reads TGTGCCAGCAGCTCAACCCTGCATTCCTACAATGAGCAGTTCTTC. Translation gives CASSSTLHSYNEQFF.

The V call is TRBV15, the J call TRBJ2-5; 7 bases match TRBD2. The CDR3 loop spans 15 amino acids. Germline V gene lookup returns CDR1 LNHNV and CDR2 YYDKDF (reference sequence). V lost 0 bases to trimming and J lost 2 bases; unmatched junction nucleotides: 3. CDR3 sequence (DNA): TGTGCCACCAGCAGAGATAGGCGGGGGCAAGAGACCCAGTACTTC. Amino acids: CATSRDRRGQETQYF.

The V gene is TRBV27, the J gene TRBJ2-5; the D is unclear. Germline V gene data show CDR1 as MNHEY and CDR2 as SMNVEV (reference sequence). Trimming pared 2 bases from V and 3 bases from J, leaving 13 bases between. This CDR3 is 15 amino acids long. The CDR3 sequence is CASSLDVRGKETQYF. In DNA, the CDR3 is TGTGCCAGCAGTTTAGATGTGCGCGGTAAAGAGACCCAGTACTTC.

This clone was seen only a few times. Here the CDR3 DNA reads TGTGCCAGTAGTCGGACAGGGCGAACTGAAGCTTTCTTT. Translated, it gives CASSRTGRTEAFF. V usage is TRBV19 and J usage is TRBJ1-1, with 8 bases that match TRBD1. Trimming at V came to 5 bases and at J to 5 bases, leaving 4 bases not matched to a gene. CDR1 LNHDA and CDR2 SQIVND come from the germline V gene (reference sequence). The CDR3 is 13 amino acids.

The rearrangement joins TRBV27 to TRBJ2-1; D is possibly TRBD1 or TRBD2 (6 bases each). Deletions cut 4 bases from V and 9 bases from J, with 19 bases between. Germline V gene data show CDR1 as MNHEY and CDR2 as SMNVEV (reference sequence). The CDR3 spans 15 residues. CDR3 region: CASSSPRGAFTEQFF. CDR3 coding DNA: TGTGCCAGCAGTTCCCCTAGGGGGGCCTTCACTGAGCAGTTCTTC.

This clone was seen more than once but under ten times. This chain joins TRBV27 and TRBJ2-5; tentatively, D is TRBD1 (6 bases). This CDR3 comprises 17 residues. The ends were cut back, 0 bases at V and 0 bases at J, with 14 bases in the middle. Germline V CDR1 and CDR2: MNHEY, SMNVEV (reference sequence). The CDR3 loop is CASSLSMTGRYQETQYF. Here the CDR3 DNA reads TGTGCCAGCAGTTTATCGATGACAGGACGTTACCAAGAGACCCAGTACTTC.

This clone was recorded once. The rearrangement joins TRBV6-1 to TRBJ1-3, with a weak D call TRBD1 (6 bases). CDR1 and CDR2 from the germline V gene are MNHNS and SASEGT. Trimming removed 6 bases from V and 3 bases from J, with 15 bases in between. This CDR3 has 15 residues. The CDR3, as DNA: TGTGCCAGCAGGGAGGGGGGCGCGGTTGGAAACACCATATATTTT. Residues: CASREGGAVGNTIYF.

A single count supports this clone. V gene TRBV19 combines with J gene TRBJ2-1; tentatively, D is TRBD1 (5 bases). The V gene lost 4 bases and the J gene lost 4 bases, with 11 bases spanning the gap. Germline CDR1 and CDR2: LNHDA and SQIVND (reference sequence). The CDR3 has 14 amino acids. The CDR3 DNA sequence: TGTGCCAGTAGTACGTCAGGGTTTTACAATGAGCAGTTCTTC. The encoded protein is CASSTSGFYNEQFF.